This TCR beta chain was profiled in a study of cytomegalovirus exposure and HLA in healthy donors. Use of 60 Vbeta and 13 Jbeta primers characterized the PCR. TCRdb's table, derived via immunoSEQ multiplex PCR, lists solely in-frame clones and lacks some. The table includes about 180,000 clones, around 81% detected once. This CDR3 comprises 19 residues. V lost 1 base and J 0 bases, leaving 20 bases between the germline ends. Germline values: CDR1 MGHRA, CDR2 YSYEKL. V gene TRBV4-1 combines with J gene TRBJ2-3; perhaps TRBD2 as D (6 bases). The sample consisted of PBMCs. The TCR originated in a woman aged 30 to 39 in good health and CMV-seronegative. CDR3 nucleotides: TGCGCCAGCAGCCAAGGACGGGACTGGGATGAGCTTAGCACAGATACGCAGTATTTT. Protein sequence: CASSQGRDWDELSTDTQYF.